The 6 T cell receptor beta chains below all came from one sample that was sequenced in a study of blood T cell repertoires in COVID-19. Sequencing used immunoSEQ multiplex PCR; TCRdb keeps in-frame clones, though not all of them. Among around 50,000 clones listed, around 90% were seen once. Sequenced input: peripheral blood. Every receptor here comes from a man aged 70 or older with active COVID-19.

V usage is TRBV5-1 and J usage is TRBJ2-1, with TRBD1 as a possible D gene (6 bases). From germline, CDR1 is SGHRS and CDR2 YFSETQ. V lost 0 bases to trimming and J lost 1 base, with 11 bases between them. The CDR3 has 16 amino acids. In nucleotides, the CDR3 is TGCGCCAGCAGCTTGGGCCAGGGGAATTCCTACAATGAGCAGTTCTTC. This translates into CASSLGQGNSYNEQFF.

This rearrangement joins TRBV9 to TRBJ2-1, with 14 bases aligning to TRBD2. The CDR3 spans 17 residues. V trimming: 1 base; J trimming: 7 bases; junction bases outside the gene matches: 7. The germline V gene encodes CDR1 SGDLS and CDR2 YYNGEE. The CDR3 nucleotides read TGTGCCAGCAGCGTAACGGGACTAGCGGGAGTCTGGAATGAGCAGTTCTTC. Its translation is CASSVTGLAGVWNEQFF.

The table lists this clone with a few counts. This sequence joins TRBV7-2 and TRBJ2-2; TRBD1 might be the D (5 bases). CDR3 size: 16 residues. The V gene lost 4 bases and the J gene lost 7 bases, with 19 bases spanning the gap. CDR1 SGHTA and CDR2 FQGNSA come from the germline V gene. CDR3 DNA: TGTGCCAGCAGCTGGGGCATTTATGGGGCCGGCGGGGAGCTGTTTTTT. Its translation is CASSWGIYGAGGELFF.

The chain links TRBV6-6 to TRBJ1-4; tentatively, D is TRBD1 (6 bases). Trimming pared 5 bases from V and 3 bases from J, leaving 25 bases between. CDR3 size: 19 residues. Germline CDR1 is MNHNY and CDR2 is SVGAGI (reference sequence). CDR3 sequence reads: CASSRRRGQLRGSNEKLFF. The DNA for the CDR3 is TGTGCCAGCAGTCGCCGCCGCGGACAGCTGAGAGGGTCTAATGAAAAACTGTTTTTT.

The chain combines TRBV7-3 with TRBJ2-1, with D possibly TRBD2 on 6 matching bases. V lost 5 bases to trimming and J lost 0 bases, with 11 bases between them. Germline loops: CDR1 SGHTA, CDR2 FQGTGA. This CDR3 has 15 amino acids. The CDR3 reads CASSKTRTSYNEQFF. In DNA, the CDR3 is TGTGCCAGCAGCAAGACTAGGACCTCCTACAATGAGCAGTTCTTC.

The rearrangement links TRBV6-5 to TRBJ1-5; D may be TRBD1 (5 bases). There are 12 residues in the CDR3. V was trimmed by 8 bases and J by 7 bases, leaving 12 bases between them. Germline loops: CDR1 MNHEY, CDR2 SVGAGI. CDR3 sequence (DNA): TGTGCCAGCGGGGGGGATTGGCAGCCCCAGCATTTT. Protein: CASGGDWQPQHF.